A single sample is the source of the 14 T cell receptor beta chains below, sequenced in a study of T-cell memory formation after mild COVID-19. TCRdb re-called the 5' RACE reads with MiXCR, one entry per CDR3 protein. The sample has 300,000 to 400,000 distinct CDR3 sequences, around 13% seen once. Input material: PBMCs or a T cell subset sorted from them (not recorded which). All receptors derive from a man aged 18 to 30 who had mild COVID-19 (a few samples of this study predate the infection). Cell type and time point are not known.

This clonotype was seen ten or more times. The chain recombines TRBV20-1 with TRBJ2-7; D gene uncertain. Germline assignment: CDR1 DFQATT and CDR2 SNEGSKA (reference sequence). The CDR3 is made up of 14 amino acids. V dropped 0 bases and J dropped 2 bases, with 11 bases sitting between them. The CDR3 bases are TGCAGTGCTAGAGACCGGTTCCTGCCCTACGAGCAGTACTTC. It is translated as CSARDRFLPYEQYF.

The CDR3 sequence: CASVRRGPLNEQFF. In DNA, the CDR3 is TGTGCCAGCGTCAGGCGGGGGCCCCTCAATGAGCAGTTCTTC. The chain employs TRBV7-2 and TRBJ2-1; D perhaps matches TRBD2 (7 bases). The ends were cut back, 8 bases at V and 6 bases at J, with 17 bases in the middle. The germline gives CDR1 SGHTA, CDR2 FQGNSA. The CDR3 has 14 residues. The full variable domain, with the rest looked up from reference TRBV7-2 and TRBJ2-1, is GAGVSQSPSNKVTEKGKDVELRCDPISGHTALYWYRQSLGQGLEFLIYFQGNSAPDKSGLPSDRFSAERTGGSVSTLTIQRTQQEDSAVYLCASVRRGPLNEQFFGPGTRLTVL.

The CDR3 region has the DNA TGCGCCAGCAGCCCGGGTACGGCGTCAGCCCTCCACTTT. Amino acids: CASSPGTASALHF. The gene calls are TRBV4-3 and TRBJ1-6; D gene ambiguous. The length of the CDR3 is 13 residues. V shed 4 bases and J shed 14 bases, with 15 bases lying between them. In germline, CDR1 is LGHNA, CDR2 YSLEER.

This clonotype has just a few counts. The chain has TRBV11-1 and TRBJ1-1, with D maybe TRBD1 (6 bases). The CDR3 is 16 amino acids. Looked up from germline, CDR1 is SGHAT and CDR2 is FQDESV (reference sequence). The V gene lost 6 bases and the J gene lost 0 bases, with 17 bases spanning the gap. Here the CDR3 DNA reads TGTGCCAGCAGTTCAGGGAACAGGGACATGAACACTGAAGCTTTCTTT. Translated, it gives CASSSGNRDMNTEAFF.

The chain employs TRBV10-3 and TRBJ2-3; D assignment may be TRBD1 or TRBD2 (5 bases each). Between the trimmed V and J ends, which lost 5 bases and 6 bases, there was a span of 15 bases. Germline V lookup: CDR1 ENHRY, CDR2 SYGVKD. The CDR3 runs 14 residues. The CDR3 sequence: CAISRMGDPDTQYF. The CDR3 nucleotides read TGTGCCATCAGTAGAATGGGGGATCCGGATACGCAGTATTTT.

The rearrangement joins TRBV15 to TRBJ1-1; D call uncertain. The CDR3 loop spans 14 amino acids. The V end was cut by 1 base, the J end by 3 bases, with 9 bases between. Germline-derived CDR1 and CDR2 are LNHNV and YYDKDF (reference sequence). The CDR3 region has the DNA TGTGCCACCAGCAGAGTCTTTGGGGACACTGAAGCTTTCTTT. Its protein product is CATSRVFGDTEAFF.

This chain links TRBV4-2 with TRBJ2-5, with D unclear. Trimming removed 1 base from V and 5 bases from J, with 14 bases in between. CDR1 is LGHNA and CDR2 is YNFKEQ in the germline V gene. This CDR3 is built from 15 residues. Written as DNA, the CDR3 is TGTGCCAGCAGCCAAGCAGCGATCCCAAGCGAGACCCAGTACTTC. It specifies CASSQAAIPSETQYF.

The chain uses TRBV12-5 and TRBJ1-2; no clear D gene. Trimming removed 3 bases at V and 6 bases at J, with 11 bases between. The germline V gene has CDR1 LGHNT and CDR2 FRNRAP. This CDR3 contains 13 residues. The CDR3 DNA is TGTGCTAGTGGTTTCGGTAGGGAACATGGCTACACCTTC. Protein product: CASGFGREHGYTF.

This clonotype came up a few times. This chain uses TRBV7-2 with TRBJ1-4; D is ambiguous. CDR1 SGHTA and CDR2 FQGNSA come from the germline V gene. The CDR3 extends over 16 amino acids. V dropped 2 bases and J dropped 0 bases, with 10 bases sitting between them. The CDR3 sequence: CASSLIRTATNEKLFF. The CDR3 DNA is TGTGCCAGCAGCTTAATCCGGACTGCAACTAATGAAAAACTGTTTTTT.

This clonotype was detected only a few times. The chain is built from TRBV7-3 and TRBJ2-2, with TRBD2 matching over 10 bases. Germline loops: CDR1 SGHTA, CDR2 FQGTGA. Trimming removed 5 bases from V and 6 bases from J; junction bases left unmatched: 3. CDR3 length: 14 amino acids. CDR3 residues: CASSTSGVSGELFF. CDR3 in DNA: TGTGCCAGCAGCACTAGCGGGGTGTCCGGGGAGCTGTTTTTT.

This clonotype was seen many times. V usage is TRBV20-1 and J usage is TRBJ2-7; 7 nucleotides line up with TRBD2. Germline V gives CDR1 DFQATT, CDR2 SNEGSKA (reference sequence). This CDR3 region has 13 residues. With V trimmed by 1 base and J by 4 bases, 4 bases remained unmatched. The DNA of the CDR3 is TGCAGTGCTAGAGGACTAGCAGAATACGAGCAGTACTTC. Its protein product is CSARGLAEYEQYF.

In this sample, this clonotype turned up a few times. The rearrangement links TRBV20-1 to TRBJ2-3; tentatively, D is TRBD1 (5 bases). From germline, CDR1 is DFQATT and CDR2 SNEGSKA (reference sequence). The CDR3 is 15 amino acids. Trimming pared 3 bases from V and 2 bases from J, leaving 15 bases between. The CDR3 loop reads CSASNPLTATDTQYF. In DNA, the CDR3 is TGCAGTGCTAGCAACCCGTTGACAGCCACAGATACGCAGTATTTT.

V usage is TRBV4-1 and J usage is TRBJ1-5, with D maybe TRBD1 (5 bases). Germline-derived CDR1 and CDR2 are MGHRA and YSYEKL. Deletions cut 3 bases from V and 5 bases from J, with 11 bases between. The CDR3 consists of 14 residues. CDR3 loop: CASSQGQSDQPQHF. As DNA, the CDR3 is TGCGCCAGCAGCCAGGGGCAATCAGATCAGCCCCAGCATTTT.

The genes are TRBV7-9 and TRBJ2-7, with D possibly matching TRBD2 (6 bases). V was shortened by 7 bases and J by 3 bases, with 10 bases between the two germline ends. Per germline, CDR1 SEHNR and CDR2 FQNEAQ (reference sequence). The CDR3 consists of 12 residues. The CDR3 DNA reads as TGTGCCAGCATGGACTATCGCTACGAGCAGTACGTC. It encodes CASMDYRYEQYV.